These T cell receptor beta chains were read from a single sample in a study of pediatric ulcerative colitis. The method was immunoSEQ multiplex PCR; TCRdb's version includes in-frame clones alone and lacks a portion of them. This table holds 60,000 or so clones, 70% to 80% found once. Sequencing was carried out using blood. These receptors came from a boy aged 5-17 years with moderate ulcerative colitis. The CDR3 runs from the conserved cysteine through the conserved F or W. Fields, in order: V gene, clone size, D gene, J gene, CDR3 protein, CDR3 DNA. The D gene is left open where the match is weak. Size is omitted from some rows. Given values are once, few, many or a class for expanded clones.

V gene: TRBV12-5; clone size: few; D gene: -; J gene: TRBJ2-7; CDR3 protein: CASGVGYEQYF; CDR3 DNA: TGTGCTAGTGGTGTGGGCTACGAGCAGTACTTC
V gene: TRBV11-2; clone size: -; D gene: -; J gene: TRBJ1-2; CDR3 protein: CASSPGYSWGYTF; CDR3 DNA: TGTGCCAGCAGCCCGGGTTACAGCTGGGGCTACACCTTC
V gene: TRBV19; clone size: -; D gene: TRBD2; J gene: TRBJ2-1; CDR3 protein: CASSTIAGSSYNEQFF; CDR3 DNA: TGTGCCAGTAGTACCATAGCGGGTAGTTCCTACAATGAGCAGTTCTTC
V gene: TRBV7-9; clone size: few; D gene: -; J gene: TRBJ1-5; CDR3 protein: CASSLRGDQPQHF; CDR3 DNA: TGTGCCAGCAGCTTACGGGGGGATCAGCCCCAGCATTTT
V gene: TRBV7-2; clone size: once; D gene: TRBD2; J gene: TRBJ2-7; CDR3 protein: CASSLRGGPLYEQYF; CDR3 DNA: TGTGCCAGCAGCCTCCGGGGGGGACCCCTCTACGAGCAGTACTTC
V gene: TRBV5-1; clone size: -; D gene: TRBD1; J gene: TRBJ2-1; CDR3 protein: CASSLSGTEVNEQFF; CDR3 DNA: TGCGCCAGCAGCTTGTCCGGGACAGAGGTCAATGAGCAGTTCTTC
V gene: TRBV30; clone size: -; D gene: -; J gene: TRBJ2-5; CDR3 protein: CAWSELAQETQYF; CDR3 DNA: TGTGCCTGGAGTGAACTAGCCCAAGAGACCCAGTACTTC
V gene: TRBV2; clone size: -; D gene: -; J gene: TRBJ1-2; CDR3 protein: CASSEGWEVLSNYGYTF; CDR3 DNA: TGTGCCAGCAGTGAAGGTTGGGAGGTTCTGAGTAACTATGGCTACACCTTC
V gene: TRBV19; clone size: -; D gene: TRBD1; J gene: TRBJ1-5; CDR3 protein: CASSMVDRPYGSRPQHF; CDR3 DNA: TGTGCCAGTAGTATGGTGGACAGGCCGTATGGTAGTCGGCCCCAGCATTTT
V gene: TRBV6-6; clone size: -; D gene: TRBD2; J gene: TRBJ2-7; CDR3 protein: CASTFLAGAYEQYF; CDR3 DNA: TGTGCCAGCACCTTCCTGGCGGGGGCCTACGAGCAGTACTTC
V gene: TRBV6-5; clone size: -; D gene: -; J gene: TRBJ2-7; CDR3 protein: CASSFQGGSDEQYF; CDR3 DNA: TGTGCCAGCAGTTTTCAGGGGGGATCTGACGAGCAGTACTTC
V gene: TRBV7-2; clone size: -; D gene: -; J gene: TRBJ1-2; CDR3 protein: CASSLGRANRYTF; CDR3 DNA: TGTGCCAGCAGCTTAGGCAGGGCCAATCGCTACACCTTC
V gene: TRBV14; clone size: -; D gene: -; J gene: TRBJ2-1; CDR3 protein: CASSLTSSYNEQFF; CDR3 DNA: TGTGCCAGCAGCCTAACGAGCTCCTACAATGAGCAGTTCTTC
V gene: TRBV9; clone size: once; D gene: TRBD1; J gene: TRBJ2-7; CDR3 protein: CASSEGQGRTYEQYF; CDR3 DNA: TGTGCCAGCAGCGAAGGACAGGGGAGAACCTACGAGCAGTACTTC
V gene: TRBV29-1; clone size: -; D gene: -; J gene: TRBJ2-7; CDR3 protein: CSVQGISYEQYF; CDR3 DNA: TGCAGCGTGCAGGGGATCTCCTACGAGCAGTACTTC
V gene: TRBV7-2; clone size: -; D gene: TRBD2; J gene: TRBJ2-2; CDR3 protein: CASSLTSGAANTGELFF; CDR3 DNA: TGTGCCAGCAGCCTGACTAGCGGAGCAGCGAACACCGGGGAGCTGTTTTTT
V gene: TRBV2; clone size: -; D gene: -; J gene: TRBJ1-5; CDR3 protein: CASSHDTNSNQPQHF; CDR3 DNA: TGTGCCAGCAGTCATGATACCAATAGCAATCAGCCCCAGCATTTT
V gene: TRBV27; clone size: -; D gene: -; J gene: TRBJ1-2; CDR3 protein: CASSLWPQYGYTF; CDR3 DNA: TGTGCCAGCAGTTTATGGCCGCAGTATGGCTACACCTTC
V gene: TRBV4-1; clone size: -; D gene: TRBD2; J gene: TRBJ2-3; CDR3 protein: CASSQVTSGVTTDTQYF; CDR3 DNA: TGCGCCAGCAGCCAGGTGACTAGCGGGGTGACCACAGATACGCAGTATTTT
V gene: TRBV9; clone size: -; D gene: TRBD1; J gene: TRBJ1-2; CDR3 protein: CASSEQGEGNYGYTF; CDR3 DNA: TGTGCCAGCAGCGAGCAGGGGGAGGGCAACTATGGCTACACCTTC
V gene: TRBV9; clone size: -; D gene: TRBD1; J gene: TRBJ1-2; CDR3 protein: CASSLTGGGYTF; CDR3 DNA: TGTGCCAGCAGTCTAACAGGGGGAGGCTACACCTTC
V gene: TRBV6-5; clone size: -; D gene: TRBD1; J gene: TRBJ1-2; CDR3 protein: CASTIQGSAYGYTF; CDR3 DNA: TGTGCCAGCACCATACAGGGGTCCGCCTATGGCTACACCTTC
V gene: TRBV7-3; clone size: -; D gene: -; J gene: TRBJ2-3; CDR3 protein: CASSLRAFTDTQYF; CDR3 DNA: TGTGCCAGCAGCTTAAGGGCTTTCACAGATACGCAGTATTTT
V gene: TRBV7-9; clone size: -; D gene: -; J gene: TRBJ1-4; CDR3 protein: CASSKTGTATNEKLFF; CDR3 DNA: TGTGCCAGCAGCAAAACCGGAACCGCAACTAATGAAAAACTGTTTTTT
V gene: TRBV25-1; clone size: -; D gene: TRBD1; J gene: TRBJ1-1; CDR3 protein: CASSNRGPLGTEAFF; CDR3 DNA: TGTGCCAGCAGTAACAGGGGGCCATTGGGAACTGAAGCTTTCTTT
V gene: TRBV28; clone size: few; D gene: -; J gene: TRBJ1-5; CDR3 protein: CASSGEGVGQPQHF; CDR3 DNA: TGTGCCAGCAGTGGAGAAGGGGTGGGTCAGCCCCAGCATTTT
V gene: TRBV5-1; clone size: -; D gene: -; J gene: TRBJ1-2; CDR3 protein: CASSTDGTLYGYTF; CDR3 DNA: TGCGCCAGCTCAACAGACGGCACCCTCTATGGCTACACCTTC
V gene: TRBV19; clone size: -; D gene: -; J gene: TRBJ1-2; CDR3 protein: CASSIQGDNGYTF; CDR3 DNA: TGTGCCAGTAGTATTCAAGGGGACAATGGCTACACCTTC
V gene: TRBV2; clone size: -; D gene: -; J gene: TRBJ1-5; CDR3 protein: CASLEVRSNQPQHF; CDR3 DNA: TGTGCCAGCCTAGAGGTCAGGAGCAATCAGCCCCAGCATTTT
V gene: TRBV18; clone size: -; D gene: TRBD1; J gene: TRBJ2-7; CDR3 protein: CASSPRDSLNYEQYF; CDR3 DNA: TGTGCCAGCTCACCGAGGGACAGTTTAAACTACGAGCAGTACTTC
V gene: TRBV14; clone size: few; D gene: -; J gene: TRBJ2-7; CDR3 protein: CASSQGEEPYEQYF; CDR3 DNA: TGTGCCAGCAGCCAAGGGGAGGAGCCCTACGAGCAGTACTTC
V gene: TRBV4-3; clone size: -; D gene: -; J gene: TRBJ1-2; CDR3 protein: CASSQVKITASYTF; CDR3 DNA: TGCGCCAGCAGCCAAGTAAAAATAACCGCGAGCTACACCTTC
V gene: TRBV7-9; clone size: -; D gene: -; J gene: TRBJ1-2; CDR3 protein: CASSLVPGSDGYTF; CDR3 DNA: TGTGCCAGCAGCTTAGTTCCAGGGTCGGATGGCTACACCTTC
V gene: TRBV28; clone size: -; D gene: -; J gene: TRBJ1-6; CDR3 protein: CASKIPTGSPLHF; CDR3 DNA: TGTGCCAGCAAGATCCCAACGGGGTCACCCCTCCACTTT
V gene: TRBV29-1; clone size: -; D gene: TRBD2; J gene: TRBJ2-5; CDR3 protein: CSVVLAGGQETQYF; CDR3 DNA: TGCAGCGTTGTGCTAGCGGGGGGACAAGAGACCCAGTACTTC
V gene: TRBV4-1; clone size: -; D gene: -; J gene: TRBJ2-7; CDR3 protein: CASSQETSGLASYEQYF; CDR3 DNA: TGCGCCAGCAGCCAAGAAACGTCTGGACTTGCCTCCTACGAGCAGTACTTC
V gene: TRBV19; clone size: -; D gene: TRBD1; J gene: TRBJ1-4; CDR3 protein: CAREVHRQGNEKLFF; CDR3 DNA: TGTGCCAGAGAGGTACACCGACAGGGGAATGAAAAACTGTTTTTT
V gene: TRBV30; clone size: -; D gene: -; J gene: TRBJ1-1; CDR3 protein: CAWSVRLTEAFF; CDR3 DNA: TGTGCCTGGAGTGTACGGTTGACTGAAGCTTTCTTT
V gene: TRBV11-2; clone size: -; D gene: TRBD2; J gene: TRBJ2-7; CDR3 protein: CASSALAGGPYEQYF; CDR3 DNA: TGTGCCAGCAGCGCACTAGCGGGAGGGCCCTACGAGCAGTACTTC
V gene: TRBV4-1; clone size: few; D gene: TRBD1; J gene: TRBJ1-1; CDR3 protein: CASSQYRGGNTEAFF; CDR3 DNA: TGCGCCAGCAGCCAGTACAGGGGTGGGAACACTGAAGCTTTCTTT
V gene: TRBV18; clone size: medium-sized; D gene: -; J gene: TRBJ1-5; CDR3 protein: CASSPATGYSNQPQHF; CDR3 DNA: TGTGCCAGCTCACCTGCCACGGGATATAGCAATCAGCCCCAGCATTTT
V gene: TRBV9; clone size: -; D gene: -; J gene: TRBJ1-2; CDR3 protein: CASSPRGAYDYGYTF; CDR3 DNA: TGTGCCAGCAGCCCACGAGGGGCGTATGACTATGGCTACACCTTC
V gene: TRBV5-8; clone size: -; D gene: TRBD1; J gene: TRBJ2-5; CDR3 protein: CASRKTVITGQGALQETQYF; CDR3 DNA: TGTGCCAGCCGCAAAACTGTTATAACGGGACAGGGAGCCCTACAAGAGACCCAGTACTTC
V gene: TRBV5-4; clone size: -; D gene: TRBD1; J gene: TRBJ1-2; CDR3 protein: CASSLGQGYFGYTF; CDR3 DNA: TGTGCCAGCAGCTTGGGACAGGGGTATTTTGGCTACACCTTC
V gene: TRBV25-1; clone size: -; D gene: -; J gene: TRBJ1-1; CDR3 protein: CASSGGLPGVTEAFF; CDR3 DNA: TGTGCCAGCAGCGGGGGGTTACCGGGGGTCACTGAAGCTTTCTTT
V gene: TRBV19; clone size: -; D gene: -; J gene: TRBJ2-1; CDR3 protein: CASSGPIGLGFF; CDR3 DNA: TGTGCCAGTAGTGGGCCCATCGGGCTCGGATTCTTC
V gene: TRBV4-1; clone size: -; D gene: TRBD1; J gene: TRBJ1-5; CDR3 protein: CASSQESGTGDQPQHF; CDR3 DNA: TGCGCCAGCAGCCAAGAGTCTGGGACAGGGGACCAGCCCCAGCATTTT
V gene: TRBV5-4; clone size: few; D gene: -; J gene: TRBJ1-1; CDR3 protein: CASSLGGSNTEAFF; CDR3 DNA: TGTGCCAGCAGCTTGGGCGGGTCGAACACTGAAGCTTTCTTT
V gene: TRBV18; clone size: -; D gene: TRBD1; J gene: TRBJ2-7; CDR3 protein: CASCRDRAPYEQYF; CDR3 DNA: TGTGCCAGCTGTCGGGACAGGGCACCCTACGAGCAGTACTTC
V gene: TRBV10-1; clone size: -; D gene: -; J gene: TRBJ1-3; CDR3 protein: CASSESADTIYF; CDR3 DNA: TGCGCCAGCAGTGAGTCGGCGGACACCATATATTTT
V gene: TRBV25-1; clone size: few; D gene: -; J gene: TRBJ1-4; CDR3 protein: CASSGRTFLNEKLFF; CDR3 DNA: TGTGCCAGCAGTGGACGCACGTTCCTTAACGAAAAACTGTTTTTT
V gene: TRBV18; clone size: -; D gene: -; J gene: TRBJ2-7; CDR3 protein: CASSPSGIREHEQYF; CDR3 DNA: TGTGCCAGCTCACCCTCCGGGATCCGAGAACACGAGCAGTACTTC
V gene: TRBV7-9; clone size: -; D gene: TRBD2; J gene: TRBJ2-7; CDR3 protein: CASSSGLAGAPFSYEQYF; CDR3 DNA: TGTGCCAGCAGCTCCGGACTAGCGGGGGCGCCTTTTTCCTACGAGCAGTACTTC
V gene: TRBV5-1; clone size: -; D gene: -; J gene: TRBJ1-1; CDR3 protein: CASSRNAGLEAFF; CDR3 DNA: TGCGCCAGCAGCAGGAACGCAGGGCTTGAAGCTTTCTTT
V gene: TRBV29-1; clone size: -; D gene: -; J gene: TRBJ1-5; CDR3 protein: CSAKTDNSNQPQHF; CDR3 DNA: TGCAGCGCTAAGACAGATAATAGCAATCAGCCCCAGCATTTT